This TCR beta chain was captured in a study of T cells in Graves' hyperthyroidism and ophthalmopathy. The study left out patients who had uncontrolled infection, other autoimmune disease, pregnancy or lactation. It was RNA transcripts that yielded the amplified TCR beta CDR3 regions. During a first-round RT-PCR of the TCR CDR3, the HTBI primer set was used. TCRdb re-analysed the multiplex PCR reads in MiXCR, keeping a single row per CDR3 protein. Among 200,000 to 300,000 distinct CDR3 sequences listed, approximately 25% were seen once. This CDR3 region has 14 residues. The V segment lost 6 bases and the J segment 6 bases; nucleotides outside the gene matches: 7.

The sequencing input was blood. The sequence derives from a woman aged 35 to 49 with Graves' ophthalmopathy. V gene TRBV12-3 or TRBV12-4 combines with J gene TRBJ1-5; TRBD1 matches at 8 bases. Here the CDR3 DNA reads TGTGCCAGCAGCACGGACAGGGTCCGTCAGCCCCAGCATTTT. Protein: CASSTDRVRQPQHF.